These 8 T cell receptor beta chains came from one sample sequenced in a study of pediatric ulcerative colitis. The rectum was sampled with one to two pinch biopsies at colonoscopy. The repertoire was sequenced with immunoSEQ multiplex PCR; TCRdb's copy has only in-frame clones and lacks some. The sample holds roughly 23,000 clones, about three quarters seen once. Sequencing was carried out using gut tissue. All receptors derive from a boy aged 5-17 years with severe ulcerative colitis.

A word on this clone: At the DNA level, this CDR3 is encoded by other sequences in the same sample as well. This chain's CDR3 is CSASRGSEQFF. The CDR3 nucleotides read TGCAGTGCTAGCCGGGGCAGTGAGCAGTTCTTC. This chain connects TRBV20-1 to TRBJ2-1, with D perhaps being TRBD1 or TRBD2 (5 bases each). V shed 3 bases and J shed 9 bases, with 9 bases lying between them. The germline gives CDR1 DFQATT, CDR2 SNEGSKA (reference sequence). This CDR3 is 11 amino acids long.

V usage is TRBV19 and J usage is TRBJ1-5; a possible D gene is TRBD1 (5 bases). Looked up from germline, CDR1 is LNHDA and CDR2 is SQIVND (reference sequence). CDR3 length equals 16 residues. Trimming removed 8 bases from V and 2 bases from J, with 19 bases in between. CDR3 nucleotide sequence: TGTGCCAGTTCTTCAAGAGGGGCGGTTGGCAATCAGCCCCAGCATTTT. Amino acids: CASSSRGAVGNQPQHF.

This chain joins TRBV6-1 and TRBJ2-7; D might be TRBD1 (5 bases). The CDR3 consists of 13 residues. V was shortened by 8 bases and J by 5 bases, with 16 bases between the two germline ends. CDR1 and CDR2 from the germline V gene are MNHNS and SASEGT. The CDR3 sequence: CASGASRMNEQYF. The CDR3 DNA is TGTGCCAGCGGGGCCTCCCGGATGAACGAGCAGTACTTC.

V usage is TRBV19 and J usage is TRBJ2-7; 11 bases fit TRBD2. J was trimmed by 3 bases and V by 5 bases; bases with no gene match: 3. This CDR3 contains 14 residues. Germline CDR1 is LNHDA and CDR2 is SQIVND (reference sequence). The CDR3 DNA is TGTGCCAGTAGTCACGGGACTAGCGGCTACGAGCAGTACTTC. This codes for CASSHGTSGYEQYF.

Comments on this clone: Other DNA sequences of this sample code for an identical CDR3. The chain has TRBV18 and TRBJ2-3, with no clear D. The CDR3 is 11 residues long. Trimming took off 3 bases at V and 4 bases at J, with 2 bases between the two ends. In germline, CDR1 is KGHSH, CDR2 LQKENI. The CDR3 DNA reads as TGTGCCAGCTCACCGTCAGATACGCAGTATTTT. Translation gives CASSPSDTQYF.

This chain uses TRBV28 with TRBJ2-3; D is possibly TRBD2 (7 bases). This CDR3 has 15 amino acids. Trimming took off 2 bases at V and 7 bases at J, with 16 bases between the two ends. CDR1 and CDR2 (germline): MDHEN, SYDVKM. CDR3 sequence (DNA): TGTGCCAGCAGTTTACTGGGGGGGGCATTGTATACGCAGTATTTT. Translating it yields CASSLLGGALYTQYF.

V usage is TRBV7-8 and J usage is TRBJ2-4; D is tentatively TRBD1 or TRBD2 (5 bases each). CDR1 and CDR2 (germline): SGHVS, FQNEAQ. The CDR3 loop spans 14 amino acids. V was cut by 7 bases and J by 8 bases, with 18 bases left in between. The CDR3 loop is CASTRSSRDDIQYF. The CDR3 nucleotides are TGTGCCAGCACCCGAAGCTCGAGGGACGACATTCAGTACTTC.

By share of the sample, this clone is medium-sized (0.01 to 0.1%). V is TRBV5-1 and J is TRBJ1-2; D unclear. V was trimmed by 4 bases and J by 6 bases, leaving 13 bases between them. This CDR3 is built from 13 residues. CDR1 is SGHRS, CDR2 YFSETQ, per germline. CDR3 residues: CASSASESHGYTF. The DNA for the CDR3 is TGCGCCAGCAGCGCAAGCGAGAGCCATGGCTACACCTTC.